This is a list of T cell receptor beta chains from one sample in a study of shared clonotypes between healthy human individuals. The table came from immunoSEQ multiplex PCR; TCRdb's copy has only in-frame clones and leaves some out. The sample lists some 2,500,000 clones, 85% to 95% occurring once. Sequenced material: naive CD4+ T cells from PBMCs. These receptors were obtained from a young man in good health. Some clones in this sample may be carry-over from other donors' samples. Both conserved end residues are part of each CDR3. Fields, in order: J gene, V gene, D gene, clone size, CDR3 DNA, CDR3 protein. A D gene is named only where the DNA matches it firmly. Clone size appears in some rows only: once, few, many, or a class for an expanded clone.

J gene: TRBJ2-7; V gene: TRBV28; D gene: TRBD1; clone size: -; CDR3 DNA: TGTGCCAGCATACGCCGGTGGGGACAGGGGGTGCACGAGCAGTACTTC; CDR3 protein: CASIRRWGQGVHEQYF
J gene: TRBJ2-1; V gene: TRBV5-4; D gene: -; clone size: -; CDR3 DNA: TGTGCCAGCAGCCCAACCCCCCTGGGACCTTCCTACAATGAGCAGTTCTTC; CDR3 protein: CASSPTPLGPSYNEQFF
J gene: TRBJ1-2; V gene: TRBV28; D gene: TRBD1; clone size: -; CDR3 DNA: TGTGCCAGCAGATTCCCCCCGGGACAGGGGGTCCATGGCTACACCTTC; CDR3 protein: CASRFPPGQGVHGYTF
J gene: TRBJ1-2; V gene: TRBV5-5; D gene: -; clone size: -; CDR3 DNA: TGTGCCAGCAGCTTGGACAGCTTTAGGGGCTACACCTTC; CDR3 protein: CASSLDSFRGYTF
J gene: TRBJ1-1; V gene: TRBV28; D gene: TRBD1; clone size: -; CDR3 DNA: TGTGCCAGCAGTCTGCTTCCGGGACAGGGAGGGAACACTGAAGCTTTCTTT; CDR3 protein: CASSLLPGQGGNTEAFF
J gene: TRBJ2-3; V gene: TRBV5-1; D gene: TRBD2; clone size: -; CDR3 DNA: TGCGCCAGCAGCTTTGGACTAGCGGCCACAGATACGCAGTATTTT; CDR3 protein: CASSFGLAATDTQYF
J gene: TRBJ2-1; V gene: TRBV7-6; D gene: -; clone size: -; CDR3 DNA: TGTGCCAGCAGCTTATCCGTCAATGAGCAGTTCTTC; CDR3 protein: CASSLSVNEQFF
J gene: TRBJ1-5; V gene: TRBV7-2; D gene: -; clone size: -; CDR3 DNA: TGTGCCAGCAGCCCGAACGGGCTCAATCAGCCCCAGCATTTT; CDR3 protein: CASSPNGLNQPQHF
J gene: TRBJ2-1; V gene: TRBV6-5; D gene: TRBD2; clone size: -; CDR3 DNA: TGTGCCACGTCTAGAGGCGGGAGGGGGCAGTTCTTC; CDR3 protein: CATSRGGRGQFF
J gene: TRBJ2-7; V gene: TRBV9; D gene: -; clone size: -; CDR3 DNA: TGTGCCAGCAGCGTAGCTCAGAGCTCCTACGAGCAGTACTTC; CDR3 protein: CASSVAQSSYEQYF
J gene: TRBJ2-7; V gene: TRBV7-2; D gene: TRBD2; clone size: -; CDR3 DNA: TGTGCCAGCAGCTTGCCGGGAGGGCCGTACGAGCAGTACTTC; CDR3 protein: CASSLPGGPYEQYF
J gene: TRBJ2-5; V gene: TRBV18; D gene: TRBD1; clone size: once; CDR3 DNA: TGTGCCAGCTCACCTACAGGGGTGCAAGAGACCCAGTACTTC; CDR3 protein: CASSPTGVQETQYF
J gene: TRBJ2-7; V gene: TRBV7-3; D gene: TRBD1; clone size: -; CDR3 DNA: TGTGCCAGCAGCTTAAGGGCCGGGACAGGGTTCTCCTACGAGCAGTACTTC; CDR3 protein: CASSLRAGTGFSYEQYF
J gene: TRBJ2-1; V gene: TRBV5-4; D gene: -; clone size: -; CDR3 DNA: TGTGCCAGCAGGACCGACTCCTACAATGAGCAGTTCTTC; CDR3 protein: CASRTDSYNEQFF
J gene: TRBJ2-1; V gene: TRBV5-4; D gene: -; clone size: -; CDR3 DNA: TGTGCCAGCAGCTCAAACGGGGCCCCTACTAGTGGGAATGAGCAGTTCTTC; CDR3 protein: CASSSNGAPTSGNEQFF
J gene: TRBJ2-7; V gene: TRBV6-5; D gene: TRBD1; clone size: -; CDR3 DNA: TGTGCCAGCAGTTCCCTGACAGGGGCCGAGCAGTACTTC; CDR3 protein: CASSSLTGAEQYF